The T cell receptor beta chain under discussion was sequenced for a study of T-cell memory formation after mild COVID-19 (TCRdb year 2021). A note on the overall study: TCR sequence clusters from the two donors were found to be largely donor specific. In two donors, T-cell clones that expanded and contracted after mild COVID-19 were followed by sequencing TCRalpha and TCRbeta repertoires longitudinally. Two young, previously healthy adult volunteers, one female and one male, were included in the cohort.

The investigation overall reported the following: Some responding clones were found in pre-infection memory, which suggests that pre-existing cross-reactive memory T cells took part in the SARS-CoV-2 response. The study covered only a couple of mild cases, and larger cohorts including severe cases with pre-infection samples were considered necessary. Clones contracting from day 15 to 85 had balanced CD4/CD8 phenotypes, while a second wave expanding from day 15 to 37 was biased towards CD4+. Contracting CD4+ clones appeared mostly in the CM and EM memory subsets, whereas CD8+ clones were enriched in EMRA. SARS-CoV-2 specificity was not confirmed for the second-wave clones peaking on day 37.

A word on this clonotype: This clone's antigen is unknown. Per-base qualities were not stored, and no clone one base away is much larger.

Reads for this sample came from an Illumina NovaSeq 6000. TCRalpha and TCRbeta cDNA libraries were built by 5'RACE with constant-segment primers, adding sample barcodes and unique molecular identifiers. Trizol reagent was used to extract RNA from every sample. Libraries were amplified in two PCR steps, with a second sample barcode and Illumina TruSeq adapters added in the second step. The libraries were sequenced on an Illumina NovaSeq using 2 x 150 bp paired-end reads. In the paper's pipeline: With migec v1.2.7, reads were demultiplexed and then collapsed into UMI-guided consensus sequences. Using mixcr v2.1.11, UMI consensuses were aligned to TRA and TRB V and J templates and then assembled into clonotypes. A clonotype was counted as expanded or contracted only when both edgeR and NoisET called the clonotype significant, with the noise models trained on biological replicates. edgeR calls used a false discovery rate-adjusted p below 0.01 and a log2 fold-change threshold of 1. As an exploratory analysis of dynamics, max-normalized trajectories of the 1000 most abundant clonotypes were examined with PCA combined with hierarchical clustering. Separately sequenced CD4+ and CD8+ repertoires were used to assign a CD4 or CD8 phenotype to each responding clone. TCRdb redid the processing of the public reads, applying fastp at Q25 and MiXCR, and retained in-frame beta chains. All rows with the same CDR3 protein become a single entry with the most common DNA and genes. The V and J calls and clone size are TCRdb's, not the authors'. This sample has about 340,000 distinct CDR3 sequences in its table, and 20% of those were observed once. Around 20% of the sample is in the top ten clones.

V drops 0 bases and J drops 2 bases, leaving 9 bases in between. Taken from the germline V gene (reference sequence), the CDR1 and CDR2 loops are SEHNR and FQNEAQ. The CDR3 goes from the cysteine to the phenylalanine over 15 residues. Kept here is only the CDR3 DNA, which spans 45 bases and is read in frame from base 1. Ficoll-Paque density gradient centrifugation was the method used to isolate PBMCs. The sequence joins TRBV7-9 to TRBJ2-3; TRBD2 is perhaps the D gene, given 5 matching bases. Input material: PBMCs or a T cell subset sorted from them (not recorded which). The origin of this receptor is a man between 18 and 29 years old who had mild COVID-19 (a few samples of this study predate the infection). The sample titles of this study are shuffled in the database, so cell type and time point are left out; the donor was told from shared clones. The CDR3: CASSLANGDTDTQYF. The bases are TGTGCCAGCAGCTTAGCCAACGGGGACACAGATACGCAGTATTTT.